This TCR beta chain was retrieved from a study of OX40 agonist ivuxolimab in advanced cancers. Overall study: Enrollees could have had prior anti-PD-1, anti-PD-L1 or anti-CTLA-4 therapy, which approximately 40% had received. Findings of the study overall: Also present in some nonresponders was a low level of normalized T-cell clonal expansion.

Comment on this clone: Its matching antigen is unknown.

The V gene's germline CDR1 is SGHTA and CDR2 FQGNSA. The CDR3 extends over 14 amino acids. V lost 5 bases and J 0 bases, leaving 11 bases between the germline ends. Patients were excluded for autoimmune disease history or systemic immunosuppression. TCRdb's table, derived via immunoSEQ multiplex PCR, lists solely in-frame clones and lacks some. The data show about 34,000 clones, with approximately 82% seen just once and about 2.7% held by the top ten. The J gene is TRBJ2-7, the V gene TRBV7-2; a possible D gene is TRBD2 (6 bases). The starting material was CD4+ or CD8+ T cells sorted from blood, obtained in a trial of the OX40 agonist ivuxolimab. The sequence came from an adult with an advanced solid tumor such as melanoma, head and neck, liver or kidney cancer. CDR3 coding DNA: TGTGCCAGCAGCCCGGGAGTCAGCTCCTACGAGCAGTACTTC. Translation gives CASSPGVSSYEQYF. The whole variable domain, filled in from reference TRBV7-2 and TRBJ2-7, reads GAGVSQSPSNKVTEKGKDVELRCDPISGHTALYWYRQSLGQGLEFLIYFQGNSAPDKSGLPSDRFSAERTGGSVSTLTIQRTQQEDSAVYLCASSPGVSSYEQYFGPGTRLTVT.